This entry lists 24 T cell receptor beta chains sequenced from one sample in a study of blood T cells in healthy people across ages. The authors ran a second PCR of 7 to 11 cycles using a sample-barcoded 5' primer and a J-beta primer mix. From the 5' RACE reads, TCRdb called clonotypes with MiXCR, one entry per CDR3 protein. The data hold fewer than 1,000,000 distinct CDR3 sequences, with around 42% observed a single time. Sample: blood. The receptors here all came from a man aged 60 to 69 in good health.

This chain uses TRBV7-9 with TRBJ2-1; D may be TRBD2 (7 bases). The length of the CDR3 is 15 residues. CDR1 is SEHNR, CDR2 FQNEAQ, per germline (reference sequence). With 9 bases removed from V and 11 bases from J, the gap between germline ends came to 26 bases. CDR3 sequence reads: CARSITGGPLGKQFF. CDR3 sequence (DNA): TGTGCCAGGAGCATAACCGGGGGGCCTTTGGGGAAGCAGTTCTTC.

This clonotype was picked up a small number of times. The gene calls are TRBV20-1 and TRBJ2-7; TRBD1 matches 8 bases. The J segment lost 3 bases and the V segment lost 7 bases, leaving 11 bases of the junction unmatched. Germline lookup yields CDR1 DFQATT and CDR2 SNEGSKA (reference sequence). The CDR3 is made up of 14 amino acids. CDR3 residues: CSVPLFGTGYEQYF. For the CDR3, the DNA is TGCAGTGTCCCCCTTTTCGGGACAGGCTACGAGCAGTACTTC.

This clonotype appeared many times. The rearrangement joins TRBV20-1 to TRBJ2-5, with unresolved D. The CDR3 length is 12 residues. CDR1 DFQATT and CDR2 SNEGSKA come from the germline V gene (reference sequence). With 3 bases removed from V and 5 bases from J, the gap between germline ends came to 10 bases. This CDR3 is CSASPLVETQYF. CDR3 DNA: TGCAGTGCTAGCCCTTTAGTCGAGACCCAGTACTTC.

The chain recombines TRBV4-3 with TRBJ2-6; TRBD2 is a possible D gene (5 bases). This CDR3 is 17 amino acids long. CDR1 and CDR2 from the germline V gene are LGHNA and YSLEER. V lost 0 bases to trimming and J lost 1 base, with 10 bases between them. DNA for the CDR3: TGCGCCAGCAGCCAAGAAACCGGGAAATCTGGGGCCAACGTCCTGACTTTC. Its translation: CASSQETGKSGANVLTF.

The chain uses TRBV9 and TRBJ2-1; 8 bases align to TRBD1. J lost 7 bases, V lost 3 bases, and 12 bases had no gene match. The germline gives CDR1 SGDLS, CDR2 YYNGEE. CDR3 length: 16 residues. The chain's CDR3 is CASSDRDRTVENEQFF. The CDR3 DNA follows: TGTGCCAGCAGCGACCGGGACAGGACCGTGGAAAATGAGCAGTTCTTC.

The genes are TRBV27 and TRBJ1-6, with a weak D call TRBD1 (6 bases). V dropped 3 bases and J dropped 10 bases, with 16 bases sitting between them. This CDR3 is built from 15 residues. Germline CDR1 and CDR2: MNHEY and SMNVEV (reference sequence). The CDR3 is CASSFGVSRGSPLHF. The DNA of the CDR3 is TGTGCCAGCAGTTTCGGGGTGTCTAGGGGGTCACCCCTCCACTTT.

J is TRBJ1-6 and V is TRBV11-3, with D uncertain. This CDR3 is built from 13 residues. V lost 8 bases and J lost 8, with 13 bases in between. CDR1 is SGHNT and CDR2 is YENEEA in the germline V gene. The CDR3 region has the DNA TGTGCCAGCGCGATGGGGAGGGATTCACCCCTCCACTTT. Encoded protein: CASAMGRDSPLHF. Looking up the rest from reference TRBV11-3 and TRBJ1-6 gives the full variable domain: EAGVVQSPRYKIIEKKQPVAFWCNPISGHNTLYWYLQNLGQGPELLIRYENEEAVDDSQLPKDRFSAERLKGVDSTLKIQPAELGDSAVYLCASAMGRDSPLHFGNGTRLTVT.

Written as DNA, the CDR3 is TGTGCCAGCAGACCGGACAGGGCGGCAGATACGCAGTATTTT. Translating it yields CASRPDRAADTQYF. The chain joins TRBV7-2 to TRBJ2-3, with 8 positions matching TRBD1. This CDR3 is 14 amino acids long. Losses at the gene ends were 6 bases for V and 4 bases for J; bases not matched to a gene: 6. Germline V gene sequence: CDR1 SGHTA, CDR2 FQGNSA.

The gene calls are TRBV15 and TRBJ1-2, with 7 bases aligning to TRBD1. This CDR3 is 14 amino acids long. V lost 3 bases and J lost 12; bases outside the gene matches: 13. Germline loops: CDR1 LNHNV, CDR2 YYDKDF (reference sequence). CDR3 residues: CATSSGTAGINDTF. CDR3 DNA sequence: TGTGCCACCAGCAGTGGGACAGCCGGAATAAATGACACCTTC.

The chain combines TRBV11-2 with TRBJ2-7; D is tentatively TRBD1 or TRBD2 (5 bases each). With 2 bases removed from V and 3 bases from J, the gap between germline ends came to 14 bases. CDR3 length equals 15 residues. In germline, CDR1 is SGHAT, CDR2 FQNNGV. CDR3 sequence reads: CASSLMWGSSYEQYF. CDR3 in DNA: TGTGCCAGCAGCTTAATGTGGGGGTCCAGCTACGAGCAGTACTTC.

The chain is built from TRBV24-1 and TRBJ2-3, with 7 bases fitting TRBD1. CDR3 length: 15 amino acids. V lost 5 bases, J lost 3 bases, and 7 bases stayed unmatched. Germline CDR1 KGHDR, CDR2 SFDVKD. The CDR3 DNA follows: TGTGCCACCAGTGCCCCGGGACAGTTTACAGATACGCAGTATTTT. Protein: CATSAPGQFTDTQYF.

V and J are TRBV4-2 and TRBJ2-1; D not resolved. The germline V gene encodes CDR1 LGHNA and CDR2 YNFKEQ. V was cut by 0 bases and J by 0 bases, with 9 bases left in between. The CDR3 loop spans 16 amino acids. The CDR3 here is CASSQDAYVSYNEQFF. DNA of the CDR3: TGTGCCAGCAGCCAAGATGCCTACGTCTCCTACAATGAGCAGTTCTTC.

The chain combines TRBV18 with TRBJ1-2; D unresolved. The length of the CDR3 is 11 residues. V was pared by 3 bases and J by 8 bases, with 7 bases between. Per the germline V gene, CDR1 is KGHSH and CDR2 is LQKENI. CDR3 in amino acids: CASSPGNGYTF. The DNA of the CDR3 is TGTGCCAGCTCACCGGGGAACGGCTACACCTTC.

This clonotype was detected only a few times. The rearrangement links TRBV27 to TRBJ2-7, with TRBD1 matching over 10 bases. The CDR3 is 18 residues long. Germline CDR1 MNHEY, CDR2 SMNVEV (reference sequence). V lost 3 bases to trimming and J lost 4 bases; unmatched junction nucleotides: 15. The CDR3 protein is CASSFTGTGAGAPYEQYF. CDR3 in DNA: TGTGCCAGCAGTTTCACCGGGACAGGGGCCGGGGCCCCATACGAGCAGTACTTC.

This clonotype has just a few counts. This chain joins TRBV9 and TRBJ2-1, with 10 bases that match TRBD2. With V trimmed by 0 bases and J by 6 bases, 12 bases remained unmatched. The CDR3 has 18 amino acids. CDR1 is SGDLS, CDR2 YYNGEE, per germline. The DNA of the CDR3 is TGTGCCAGCAGCGTAGGTGGACTAGCGGAGCCGGATGGCAATGAGCAGTTCTTC. Residues: CASSVGGLAEPDGNEQFF.

The V gene is TRBV4-3, the J gene TRBJ1-2; D is perhaps TRBD1 (5 bases). The CDR3 length is 14 residues. Germline V CDR1 and CDR2: LGHNA, YSLEER. Trimming removed 7 bases at V and 4 bases at J, with 16 bases between. The CDR3 reads CASNRTGEVYGYTF. Here the CDR3 DNA reads TGCGCCAGCAACCGTACGGGGGAGGTCTATGGCTACACCTTC.

The chain has TRBV29-1 and TRBJ2-4, with D perhaps TRBD1 (7 bases). The germline V gene encodes CDR1 SQVTM and CDR2 ANQGSEA. V was cut by 6 bases and J by 8 bases, with 17 bases left in between. CDR3 length equals 13 residues. For the CDR3, the DNA is TGCAGCGTAAAACAGGGGCCGGGAGACATTCAGTACTTC. Translation gives CSVKQGPGDIQYF.

CDR3 in amino acids: CAWMSWASTDTQYF. The CDR3 coding sequence is TGTGCCTGGATGAGTTGGGCTTCCACAGATACGCAGTATTTT. The genes are TRBV30 and TRBJ2-3; D gene unclear. The CDR3 totals 14 residues. Germline CDR1 GTSNPN, CDR2 SVGIG (reference sequence). The V end was cut by 4 bases, the J end by 2 bases, with 13 bases between.

The J gene is TRBJ2-3, the V gene TRBV29-1, with D possibly matching TRBD1 (7 bases). Trimming took off 4 bases at V and 6 bases at J, with 23 bases between the two ends. Germline V CDR1 and CDR2: SQVTM, ANQGSEA. The CDR3 contains 16 residues. CDR3 nucleotides: TGCAGCGTTGGGGGGGCAGGGGGTCGCAATCAGGATACGCAGTATTTT. Translating it yields CSVGGAGGRNQDTQYF.

At least ten counts were recorded for this clonotype. The CDR3 loop reads CASSYLVPYEQYF. CDR3 nucleotides: TGTGCCAGCAGCTATCTAGTTCCCTACGAGCAGTACTTC. The rearrangement uses TRBV12-3 or TRBV12-4 and TRBJ2-7; the D is unclear. V shed 6 bases and J shed 2 bases, with 11 bases lying between them. The CDR3 runs 13 residues.

This chain links TRBV27 with TRBJ1-2; TRBD1 agrees at 8 bases. J lost 3 bases, V lost 6 bases, and 12 bases had no gene match. The CDR3 runs 16 residues. Per the germline V gene, CDR1 is MNHEY and CDR2 is SMNVEV (reference sequence). CDR3 DNA: TGTGCCAGCAGGCTACGTACGGACAGGGTTGACTATGGCTACACCTTC. This encodes CASRLRTDRVDYGYTF.

The chain carries TRBV5-6 and TRBJ1-6; possibly TRBD1 for D (6 bases). Trimming took off 1 base at V and 4 bases at J, with 9 bases between the two ends. The CDR3 has 15 residues. CDR1 and CDR2 from the germline V gene are SGHDT and YYEEEE. The CDR3 nucleotides are TGTGCCAGCAGCTTGAGGACAGCTTATAATTCACCCCTCCACTTT. Translation: CASSLRTAYNSPLHF.

The CDR3 protein is CASSVYRTSGEQYF. CDR3 DNA sequence: TGTGCCAGCAGCGTTTACCGGACTAGCGGGGAGCAGTACTTC. The chain has TRBV11-2 and TRBJ2-7; the match to TRBD2 covers 11 bases. The CDR3 is 14 residues long. From germline, CDR1 is SGHAT and CDR2 FQNNGV. Germline trimming cut 5 bases from V and 7 bases from J; bases unmatched to any gene: 7.

J is TRBJ2-7 and V is TRBV7-8, with D uncertain. The CDR3 spans 15 residues. Per the germline V gene, CDR1 is SGHVS and CDR2 is FQNEAQ. With 5 bases removed from V and 3 bases from J, the gap between germline ends came to 17 bases. The CDR3 sequence: CASSPSERRGYEQYF. CDR3 coding DNA: TGTGCCAGCAGCCCCAGTGAACGGCGAGGCTACGAGCAGTACTTC.